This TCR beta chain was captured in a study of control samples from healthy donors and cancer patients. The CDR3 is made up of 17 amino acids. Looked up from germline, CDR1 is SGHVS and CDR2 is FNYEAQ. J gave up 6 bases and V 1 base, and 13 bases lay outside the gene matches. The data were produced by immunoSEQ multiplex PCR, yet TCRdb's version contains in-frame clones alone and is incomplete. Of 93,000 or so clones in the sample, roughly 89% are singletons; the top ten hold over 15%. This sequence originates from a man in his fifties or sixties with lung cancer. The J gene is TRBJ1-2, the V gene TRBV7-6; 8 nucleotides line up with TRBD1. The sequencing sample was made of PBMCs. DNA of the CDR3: TGTGCCAGCAGCTTAGGCCCCGCCGGACCACAGGGGGATGGCTACACCTTC. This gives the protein CASSLGPAGPQGDGYTF.